This TCR beta chain was captured in a study of CD8 T cells in ankylosing spondylitis. General study points: Disease-associated clones were reportedly significantly overrepresented in matched ankylosing spondylitis synovial fluid. Characteristic, it appeared, of ankylosing spondylitis blood was a TCR beta motif of roughly 8 highly homologous variants.

This clonotype was seen a few times. Its antigen is not identified. CDR3 length equals 10 residues. The V end was cut by 6 bases, the J end by 9 bases, with 9 bases between. The V gene's germline CDR1 is DFQATT and CDR2 SNEGSKA (reference sequence). In making TCR beta libraries, quantitative 5'-RACE with molecular barcodes was used. TCRdb re-called the 5' RACE reads through MiXCR, storing one row per CDR3 protein. The table records approximately 540,000 distinct CDR3 sequences, about 13% of them present only once. The rearrangement uses TRBV20-1 and TRBJ2-1, with D maybe TRBD2 (5 bases). What was sequenced was blood, either unsorted or a sorted T cell fraction (not recorded which). The TCR sequence derives from a male donor with ankylosing spondylitis. The CDR3 nucleotides read TGCAGTGCCAGGAGGTTTGAGCAGTTCTTC. Its translation: CSARRFEQFF.